A single sample is the source of the 31 T cell receptor beta chains below, sequenced in a study of radiation and T cells in renal cell carcinoma. Only in-frame clones appear in the TCRdb table, and some are missing; sequencing was by immunoSEQ multiplex PCR. The sample has 50,000 to 70,000 clones, 60% to 85% seen once. As to time point: blood 4 weeks post-SBRT, at nephrectomy. The treatment was: 15 Gy SBRT to primary tumor, nephrectomy 4 weeks later. Specimen: blood, collected from a patient whose treatment included radiotherapy and nephrectomy. These receptors were taken from a man in his 60s with renal cell carcinoma.

The chain recombines TRBV5-1 with TRBJ1-2, with 8 bases that match TRBD1. Germline V gene data show CDR1 as SGHRS and CDR2 as YFSETQ. The J segment lost 4 bases and the V segment lost 0 bases, leaving 5 bases of the junction unmatched. This CDR3 is 15 amino acids long. As DNA, the CDR3 is TGCGCCAGCAGCTTGGGTTTGCAGGGGGCCTATGGCTACACCTTC. Its protein is CASSLGLQGAYGYTF.

V usage is TRBV4-3 and J usage is TRBJ2-5; no firm D call. This CDR3 contains 15 residues. V shed 11 bases and J shed 5 bases, with 24 bases lying between them. The germline gives CDR1 LGHNA, CDR2 YSLEER. The CDR3 DNA follows: TGCGCCTGCTGCCCCCCCCAGGACGCCTGGGAGACCCAGTACTTC. Residues: CACCPPQDAWETQYF.

V usage is TRBV15 and J usage is TRBJ1-4, with D possibly TRBD1 on 5 matching bases. V was cut by 0 bases and J by 6 bases, with 11 bases left in between. The CDR3 length is 15 residues. Germline V gene sequence: CDR1 LNHNV, CDR2 YYDKDF (reference sequence). The CDR3 DNA follows: TGTGCCACCAGCAGAGATAGGCAGGGACATGAAAAACTGTTTTTT. Encoded protein: CATSRDRQGHEKLFF.

The rearrangement joins TRBV7-9 to TRBJ2-7; the D gene is possibly TRBD1 (7 bases). V lost 0 bases and J 9 bases, leaving 12 bases between the germline ends. The CDR3 is 13 amino acids. CDR1 and CDR2 from the germline V gene are SEHNR and FQNEAQ (reference sequence). CDR3: CASSLAYRGLQYV. CDR3 coding DNA: TGTGCCAGCAGCTTAGCTTACAGGGGACTGCAGTACGTC.

This chain's CDR3 is CASSLSTGRYGYTF. The CDR3 nucleotides read TGTGCCAGCAGCTTAAGTACGGGACGCTATGGCTACACCTTC. V gene TRBV7-8 combines with J gene TRBJ1-2, with TRBD1 as a possible D gene (5 bases). Germline V gene data show CDR1 as SGHVS and CDR2 as FQNEAQ. Trimming left V 2 bases short and J 4 bases short, with 11 bases between. The CDR3 spans 14 residues.

This clone came up once. The chain carries TRBV7-9 and TRBJ1-1; D is perhaps TRBD1 (5 bases). V gave up 5 bases and J gave up 3 bases, with 10 bases separating them. This CDR3 has 13 residues. Per germline, CDR1 SEHNR and CDR2 FQNEAQ (reference sequence). The CDR3 coding sequence is TGTGCCAGCAGCGTGGGACTGGACACTGAAGCTTTCTTT. It yields the protein CASSVGLDTEAFF.

The chain has TRBV7-9 and TRBJ1-4, with unresolved D. Germline V gene data show CDR1 as SEHNR and CDR2 as FQNEAQ (reference sequence). The CDR3 totals 16 residues. V shed 9 bases and J shed 5 bases, with 22 bases lying between them. The CDR3 DNA sequence: TGTGCCAGTTCCGGCGGAACTTCACTCTTAAATGAAAAACTGTTTTTT. Translation: CASSGGTSLLNEKLFF.

The V and J genes are TRBV18 and TRBJ1-2; D unclear. The length of the CDR3 is 13 residues. Trimming left V 4 bases short and J 6 bases short, with 12 bases between. Per germline, CDR1 KGHSH and CDR2 LQKENI. CDR3 sequence: CASSQAVRDGYTF. The CDR3 DNA is TGTGCCAGCTCACAGGCGGTCCGGGATGGCTACACCTTC.

This sequence joins TRBV11-2 and TRBJ2-7; TRBD1 matches at 7 bases. Germline V lookup: CDR1 SGHAT, CDR2 FQNNGV. V lost 5 bases to trimming and J lost 3 bases; unmatched junction nucleotides: 10. This CDR3 is 15 amino acids long. CDR3 in amino acids: CASSPAGGHLYEQYV. The CDR3 region has the DNA TGTGCCAGCAGCCCAGCAGGGGGACACCTCTACGAGCAGTACGTC.

The J gene is TRBJ1-1, the V gene TRBV5-1; 7 bases line up with TRBD1. Per germline, CDR1 SGHRS and CDR2 YFSETQ. The CDR3 runs 14 residues. The J segment lost 4 bases and the V segment lost 3 bases, leaving 6 bases of the junction unmatched. This CDR3 is CASSSNSGGTEAFF. CDR3 bases: TGCGCCAGCAGCTCGAATTCAGGGGGCACTGAAGCTTTCTTT.

The chain links TRBV11-3 to TRBJ2-2; D not certain. The CDR3 totals 14 residues. V was pared by 0 bases and J by 5 bases, with 7 bases between. Germline lookup yields CDR1 SGHNT and CDR2 YENEEA. CDR3 sequence (DNA): TGTGCCAGCAGCTTAGATTCCTTGACCGGGGAGCTGTTTTTT. This codes for CASSLDSLTGELFF.

The V gene is TRBV2, the J gene TRBJ1-4; weak D call: TRBD1 (5 bases). With 3 bases removed from V and 7 bases from J, the gap between germline ends came to 12 bases. Germline V lookup: CDR1 SNHLY, CDR2 FYNNEI. This CDR3 spans 14 amino acids. This CDR3 reads CASSEGGSGEKLFF. For the CDR3, the DNA is TGTGCCAGCAGTGAGGGGGGGAGTGGTGAAAAACTGTTTTTT.

This chain connects TRBV5-1 to TRBJ1-2; perhaps TRBD1 as D (6 bases). CDR1 SGHRS and CDR2 YFSETQ come from the germline V gene. The CDR3 has 15 amino acids. V lost 4 bases and J lost 0, with 13 bases in between. The CDR3 is CASSVNGDTNYGYTF. The CDR3 nucleotides are TGCGCCAGCAGCGTGAACGGGGACACTAACTATGGCTACACCTTC.

The chain has TRBV29-1 and TRBJ1-2; D is unclear. The germline gives CDR1 SQVTM, CDR2 ANQGSEA. This CDR3 region has 10 residues. With 3 bases removed from V and 7 bases from J, the gap between germline ends came to 6 bases. The CDR3 sequence is CSVDSSGYTF. As DNA, the CDR3 is TGCAGCGTTGACAGCAGTGGCTACACCTTC.

The chain uses TRBV5-6 and TRBJ2-1; the match to TRBD1 covers 8 bases. Germline assignment: CDR1 SGHDT and CDR2 YYEEEE. J gave up 5 bases and V 0 bases, and 4 bases lay outside the gene matches. The CDR3 is 15 residues long. In nucleotides, the CDR3 is TGTGCCAGCAGCTTGGTAGGACAGGGAGACAATGAGCAGTTCTTC. This sequence encodes CASSLVGQGDNEQFF.

This clone has a handful of counts. This chain joins TRBV6-1 and TRBJ1-1, with unresolved D. Germline values: CDR1 MNHNS, CDR2 SASEGT. V lost 6 bases and J lost 7, with 18 bases in between. The CDR3 is 14 amino acids. This chain's CDR3 is CASSGISVRNEAFF. The CDR3 DNA reads TGTGCCAGCAGCGGCATTTCTGTGCGTAATGAAGCTTTCTTT.

The rearrangement links TRBV19 to TRBJ2-3; no definite D call. The CDR3 consists of 15 residues. V dropped 3 bases and J dropped 2 bases, with 12 bases sitting between them. CDR1 LNHDA and CDR2 SQIVND come from the germline V gene (reference sequence). The CDR3 loop reads CASSIGARATDTQYF. CDR3 sequence (DNA): TGTGCCAGTAGTATCGGCGCCCGGGCCACAGATACGCAGTATTTT.

The J gene is TRBJ1-4, the V gene TRBV6-1, with D unresolved. V dropped 1 base and J dropped 8 bases, with 5 bases sitting between them. The V gene's germline CDR1 is MNHNS and CDR2 SASEGT. This CDR3 has 12 amino acids. The CDR3 DNA follows: TGTGCCAGCAGTGAAGTGAGCGAAAAACTGTTTTTT. The encoded protein is CASSEVSEKLFF.

The chain recombines TRBV7-2 with TRBJ2-7, with 15 bases aligning to TRBD2. With 4 bases clipped from V and 4 bases from J, the junction kept 5 bases outside the gene matches. The CDR3 sequence is 16 residues long. The germline CDR1 and CDR2 sequences are SGHTA and FQGNSA. CDR3 protein: CASSSGGLAGGYEQYV. CDR3 DNA sequence: TGTGCCAGCAGCTCCGGGGGACTAGCGGGAGGTTACGAGCAGTACGTC.

The chain employs TRBV5-1 and TRBJ2-1; 7 positions match TRBD1. There are 15 residues in the CDR3. From germline, CDR1 is SGHRS and CDR2 YFSETQ. The V gene end was trimmed by 3 bases and the J gene end by 4 bases; junction bases not matched to a gene: 7. The CDR3 protein is CASSSGQVGYNEQFF. CDR3 DNA sequence: TGCGCCAGCAGCTCCGGACAGGTGGGTTACAATGAGCAGTTCTTC.

This chain connects TRBV9 to TRBJ2-3; 7 bases are a match to TRBD2. The CDR3 has 15 amino acids. The germline gives CDR1 SGDLS, CDR2 YYNGEE. Losses at the gene ends were 3 bases for V and 7 bases for J; bases not matched to a gene: 11. DNA of the CDR3: TGTGCCAGCAGCGCCCCTATATTAGCGGGTCATACGCAGTATTTT. Its protein product is CASSAPILAGHTQYF.

The chain recombines TRBV27 with TRBJ2-1; the D is unclear. The CDR3 has 15 residues. Trimming took off 5 bases at V and 0 bases at J, with 11 bases between the two ends. CDR1 and CDR2 from the germline V gene are MNHEY and SMNVEV (reference sequence). The CDR3 DNA reads as TGTGCCAGCAGTATAACCCAGAGCTCCTACAATGAGCAGTTCTTC. Translating gives CASSITQSSYNEQFF.

V and J are TRBV5-1 and TRBJ1-1; the D gene is possibly TRBD1 (5 bases). CDR1 is SGHRS and CDR2 is YFSETQ in the germline V gene. V lost 2 bases and J 6 bases, leaving 11 bases between the germline ends. The length of the CDR3 is 13 residues. The CDR3 DNA is TGCGCCAGCAGCTTCGGGCGGGGGGCTGAAGCTTTCTTT. Its protein is CASSFGRGAEAFF.

V usage is TRBV7-2 and J usage is TRBJ1-2; D is unclear. Trimming took off 5 bases at V and 2 bases at J, with 18 bases between the two ends. The CDR3 has 16 amino acids. Germline-derived CDR1 and CDR2 are SGHTA and FQGNSA. The CDR3, as DNA: TGTGCCAGCAGCAAACAAACCGGCAACAGAAACTATGGCTACACCTTC. Amino acid sequence: CASSKQTGNRNYGYTF.

The chain recombines TRBV19 with TRBJ1-1, with D possibly TRBD1 on 6 matching bases. The CDR3 is 12 amino acids. Trimming removed 2 bases from V and 6 bases from J, with 7 bases in between. The V gene's germline CDR1 is LNHDA and CDR2 SQIVND (reference sequence). The CDR3 nucleotides read TGTGCCAGTAGTATAAGGGGGGCTGAAGCTTTCTTT. Its protein product is CASSIRGAEAFF.

V and J are TRBV9 and TRBJ2-1; possibly TRBD2 for D (6 bases). Trimming shortened V by 2 bases and J by 7 bases, and 16 bases separated the two germline ends. Germline V gene lookup returns CDR1 SGDLS and CDR2 YYNGEE. CDR3 length: 15 amino acids. The CDR3 protein is CASSVSGLSQNEQFF. CDR3 sequence (DNA): TGTGCCAGCAGCGTTTCGGGACTCAGCCAAAATGAGCAGTTCTTC.

This clone occurred a few times. The J gene is TRBJ1-2, the V gene TRBV6-6, with D perhaps matching TRBD1 (5 bases). There are 12 residues in the CDR3. Germline V gene data show CDR1 as MNHNY and CDR2 as SVGAGI (reference sequence). V lost 7 bases to trimming and J lost 8 bases, with 14 bases between them. The CDR3 coding sequence is TGTGCCAGCATCGACAGCCAAGGGGGCTACACCTTC. It translates to CASIDSQGGYTF.

The chain links TRBV7-2 to TRBJ2-1; TRBD2 matches at 16 bases. CDR1 and CDR2 from the germline V gene are SGHTA and FQGNSA. This CDR3 spans 18 amino acids. V shed 1 base and J 7 bases; nucleotides not matched to a gene: 7. In DNA form, the CDR3 reads TGTGCCAGCAGCTTAGGTGGGACTAGCGGGGGGGCGAGGAATGAGCAGTTCTTC. Translating it yields CASSLGGTSGGARNEQFF.

V usage is TRBV2 and J usage is TRBJ2-7; D gene unclear. CDR3 size: 15 residues. Germline V gives CDR1 SNHLY, CDR2 FYNNEI. The V end was cut by 2 bases, the J end by 4 bases, with 15 bases between. CDR3 sequence reads: CASSELSQLRYEQYV. In DNA form, the CDR3 reads TGTGCCAGCAGTGAACTATCTCAGCTCCGATACGAGCAGTACGTC.

The chain combines TRBV27 with TRBJ1-2, with TRBD1 identical over 9 bases. V dropped 6 bases and J dropped 1; count of bases not matched to a gene: 12. The CDR3 totals 17 residues. The germline V gene has CDR1 MNHEY and CDR2 SMNVEV (reference sequence). In DNA form, the CDR3 reads TGTGCCAGCAGCCGAGCCGCGGGACAGGGTTTTAACTATGGCTACACCTTC. Protein product: CASSRAAGQGFNYGYTF.

V gene TRBV15 combines with J gene TRBJ2-5; no definite D call. Trimming left V 0 bases short and J 1 base short, with 6 bases between. CDR3 length: 14 amino acids. CDR1 is LNHNV and CDR2 is YYDKDF in the germline V gene (reference sequence). This CDR3 is CATSRDRLQETQYF. The CDR3 region has the DNA TGTGCCACCAGCAGAGACAGACTCCAAGAGACCCAGTACTTC.